These T cell receptor beta chains were read from a single sample in a study of control samples from healthy donors and cancer patients. Assay used: immunoSEQ multiplex PCR; TCRdb lists only in-frame clones, some missing. The sample has roughly 120,000 clones, approximately 90% seen once; the top ten hold 7.8%. The sample comprised blood. Receptor source: a woman under 30 in good health. Both conserved end residues are part of each CDR3. A D gene is named only where the DNA matches it firmly. Clone size is given for some rows only: seen once, a few or many times, or a class if the clone is expanded.

j_gene	d_gene	abundance	len	v_gene	CDR3nt	CDR3aa
TRBJ1-5	TRBD1	-	16	TRBV24-1	TGTGCCACCAGTGATTCTACAGGGGCAGCAGGTCAGCCCCAGCATTTT	CATSDSTGAAGQPQHF
TRBJ2-7	-	-	15	TRBV4-3	TGCGCCAGCAGCCCCACGGACGGAGGGAGAGGCGAGCAGTACTTC	CASSPTDGGRGEQYF
TRBJ2-2	-	-	19	TRBV3-1/TRBV3-2	TGTGCCAGCAGCCAAGATCGGGGGGCAACATACACGAACACCGGGGAGCTGTTTTTT	CASSQDRGATYTNTGELFF
TRBJ2-7	-	-	15	TRBV6-5	TGTGCCAGCAGTTACTCGATATCAGGCTCCTACGAGCAGTACTTC	CASSYSISGSYEQYF
TRBJ1-1	-	once	15	TRBV19	TGTGCCAGTAGTGGAGGGCCCGTCGTGAACACTGAAGCTTTCTTT	CASSGGPVVNTEAFF
TRBJ1-1	-	-	15	TRBV7-2	TGTGCCAGCAGCTTAGCCCCCCGACTGAACACTGAAGCTTTCTTT	CASSLAPRLNTEAFF
TRBJ1-2	TRBD1	-	16	TRBV9	TGTGCCAGCAGCCGGGAGTTGTTGGGAGGGGGCGTCGGCTACACCTTC	CASSRELLGGGVGYTF
TRBJ1-2	TRBD1	-	15	TRBV27	TGTGCCAGCAGTCCGTCGACAGGGGTTGGAGGGGGCTACACCTTC	CASSPSTGVGGGYTF
TRBJ2-2	-	-	14	TRBV18	TGTGCCAGCTCACCAGGAGGTTTCACCGGGGAGCTGTTTTTT	CASSPGGFTGELFF
TRBJ1-6	-	once	16	TRBV28	TGTGCCAGCAGTTCATTGGCAGGGGCCTGGAATTCACCCCTCCACTTT	CASSSLAGAWNSPLHF
TRBJ2-5	-	-	15	TRBV2	TGTGCCAGCCGCCTAGGAGGGGGGGGCTCGACTCATCAGTACTTC	CASRLGGGGSTHQYF
TRBJ2-2	-	-	16	TRBV5-6	TGTGCCAGCAGCTTGGACTCCTCTTGGGGCACCGGGGAGCTGTTTTTT	CASSLDSSWGTGELFF
TRBJ2-1	TRBD2	-	18	TRBV9	TGTGCCAGCAGCGTAGCTGGGGGAGCGGGGCCAACCGGGGATGAGCAGTTCTTC	CASSVAGGAGPTGDEQFF
TRBJ1-1	-	few	15	TRBV4-3	TGCGCCAGCAGCCAAGGTATTTTTGGGGACACTGAAGCTTTCTTT	CASSQGIFGDTEAFF
TRBJ2-1	TRBD2	-	15	TRBV12-5	TGTGCTAGTGGTTCGGGGCTAGCGGGTCCCAATGAGCAGTTCTTC	CASGSGLAGPNEQFF
TRBJ2-7	TRBD2	-	15	TRBV6-1	TGTGCCAGCAGTGAGGTGGCTAGCGGATACTACGAGCAGTACTTC	CASSEVASGYYEQYF
TRBJ2-5	-	-	15	TRBV5-4	TGTGCCAGCAGCTTGGGGGGGCGGTTCGGAGAGACCCAGTACTTC	CASSLGGRFGETQYF
TRBJ2-1	-	-	14	TRBV29-1	TGTAGCGTCCACAGGGTGGGCTCCTACAATGAGCAGTTCTTC	CSVHRVGSYNEQFF
TRBJ2-2	-	-	18	TRBV7-9	TGTGCCAGCAGCCCACTCCTGGGGGAGGACAGGAACACCGGGGAGCTGTTTTTT	CASSPLLGEDRNTGELFF
TRBJ1-2	TRBD1	-	15	TRBV6-5	TGTGCCAGCACCCCCTCACAGGGGAGGGACTATGGCTACACCTTC	CASTPSQGRDYGYTF
TRBJ2-7	-	-	14	TRBV7-2	TGTGCCAGCAGCTTAGGGGATGGAACTCGGGAGCAGTACTTC	CASSLGDGTREQYF
TRBJ1-5	-	-	14	TRBV27	TGTGCCAGCAGTCTTGTGTGGGCTTCGAGGCCCCAGCATTTT	CASSLVWASRPQHF
TRBJ2-2	-	-	16	TRBV28	TGTGCCAGCAGTTTGCACAGTACATCGAACACCGGGGAGCTGTTTTTT	CASSLHSTSNTGELFF
TRBJ2-1	-	-	15	TRBV4-2	TGTGCCAGCAGCCTTCGGGCCCTTGAGTACAATGAGCAGTTCTTC	CASSLRALEYNEQFF
TRBJ1-1	TRBD1	-	14	TRBV14	TGTGCCAGCAGCCTCAGGGGGTTTAGCACTGAAGCTTTCTTT	CASSLRGFSTEAFF
TRBJ1-5	TRBD1	-	15	TRBV5-6	TGTGCCAGCAGCTTGGCGACAGGGGGTTATCAGCCCCAGCATTTT	CASSLATGGYQPQHF
TRBJ2-5	-	-	16	TRBV7-9	TGTGCCAGCAGCCGAGCGTCACAGGCTATACAAGAGACCCAGTACTTC	CASSRASQAIQETQYF
TRBJ1-2	TRBD1	-	14	TRBV18	TGTGCCAGCTCACCAGGGACAGGGGCTGGGGGCTACACCTTC	CASSPGTGAGGYTF
TRBJ1-2	-	-	16	TRBV6-2/TRBV6-3	TGTGCCAGCAGTTACTACCGGACAGACTTTAACTATGGCTACACCTTC	CASSYYRTDFNYGYTF
TRBJ1-1	-	once	14	TRBV7-9	TGTGCCAGCAGCTTACTCAGGGTGAACACTGAAGCTTTCTTT	CASSLLRVNTEAFF
TRBJ2-7	-	few	15	TRBV6-2/TRBV6-3	TGTGCCAGCAGTTATTTTGGGGGCGGCTCCTACGAGCAGTACTTC	CASSYFGGGSYEQYF
TRBJ2-5	-	-	14	TRBV3-1/TRBV3-2	TGTGCCAGCAGCCTCCGGGACGGGCAAGAGACCCAGTACTTC	CASSLRDGQETQYF
TRBJ2-7	-	-	13	TRBV21-1	TGTGCCAGCAGCAACGACACAGCCGCCGAGCAGTACTTC	CASSNDTAAEQYF
TRBJ1-5	-	large	15	TRBV5-8	TGTGCCAGCAGCTTGGAGGGCATTAGCAATCAGCCCCAGCATTTT	CASSLEGISNQPQHF
TRBJ2-3	-	-	14	TRBV21-1	TGTGCCAGCAGCAAGCGGGGGAGCACAGATACGCAGTATTTT	CASSKRGSTDTQYF
TRBJ2-1	-	once	15	TRBV28	TGTGCCAGCCTGCCGGATCTGAGGGTCTACAATGAGCAGTTCTTC	CASLPDLRVYNEQFF
TRBJ1-1	-	-	15	TRBV28	TGTGCCAGCAGTTTAGCTCAGGGCGGGAACACTGAAGCTTTCTTT	CASSLAQGGNTEAFF
TRBJ2-3	-	-	15	TRBV5-1	TGCGCCAGCAGCCCTCTGGGGGGTCTCACAGATACGCAGTATTTT	CASSPLGGLTDTQYF
TRBJ2-7	TRBD1	-	14	TRBV10-3	TGTGCCATCAGTGGCACGGGACAGGGGGTCGAGCAGTACTTC	CAISGTGQGVEQYF
TRBJ2-5	-	-	14	TRBV28	TGTGCCAGCAGCCCTGCAGGGATCCAAGAGACCCAGTACTTC	CASSPAGIQETQYF
TRBJ2-3	TRBD2	-	17	TRBV5-6	TGTGCCAGCAGCCTAGGACTAGCGGGGCTCCTCACAGATACGCAGTATTTT	CASSLGLAGLLTDTQYF
TRBJ1-1	TRBD1	-	15	TRBV2	TGTGCCAGCATCCCCCGGGACAGGCCACACACTGAAGCTTTCTTT	CASIPRDRPHTEAFF
TRBJ2-1	TRBD2	-	12	TRBV12-3/TRBV12-4	TGTGCCAGCACTAGGACTAGCGGGCAGCAGTTCTTC	CASTRTSGQQFF
TRBJ2-5	-	-	15	TRBV7-6	TGTGCCAGCAGCTTAGAGCGCCCGCCGGGGGAGACCCAGTACTTC	CASSLERPPGETQYF
TRBJ2-1	-	few	14	TRBV19	TGTGCCAGCCGGGACACCCGGCCCTACAATGAGCAGTTCTTC	CASRDTRPYNEQFF
TRBJ2-5	-	once	14	TRBV10-1	TGCGCCAGCAGTGAGTCGTCTAGACGAGAGACCCAGTACTTC	CASSESSRRETQYF
TRBJ2-5	-	-	14	TRBV5-4	TGTGCCAGCAGCTTGAGAGGGGGGGGAGAGACCCAGTACTTC	CASSLRGGGETQYF
TRBJ2-7	-	-	13	TRBV29-1	TGCAGCGTTGTGATGGGGAGCGCCTACGAGCAGTACTTC	CSVVMGSAYEQYF
TRBJ1-1	-	-	14	TRBV3-1/TRBV3-2	TGTGCCAGCAGCCAAGATAACGGCAACACTGAAGCTTTCTTT	CASSQDNGNTEAFF
TRBJ1-2	TRBD1	-	16	TRBV7-9	TGTGCCAGCAGCCCTAGTCAAGTAAGACAGGGCTGGGGCTACACCTTC	CASSPSQVRQGWGYTF
TRBJ1-2	TRBD1	-	14	TRBV18	TGTGCCAGCTCCGAAAGGACAGGGGAGAGGGGCTACACCTTC	CASSERTGERGYTF
TRBJ2-7	-	-	17	TRBV7-9	TGTGCCAGCAGCTTAGGGGCAGGGGACTTCCCCTCCTACGAGCAGTACTTC	CASSLGAGDFPSYEQYF
TRBJ2-5	-	-	14	TRBV15	TGTGCCACCAGCAGGAGAGGGCAGAGGGAGACCCAGTACTTC	CATSRRGQRETQYF
TRBJ2-1	TRBD2	-	18	TRBV28	TGTGCCAGCAGTTTATACCCAAAGCGGGAGTCATACTACAATGAGCAGTTCTTC	CASSLYPKRESYYNEQFF
TRBJ1-3	-	-	17	TRBV28	TGTGCCAGCAGTTCACACGCGATTCGGACGGGGGGAAACACCATATATTTT	CASSSHAIRTGGNTIYF